The rows below give T cell receptor beta chains drawn from one sample of a study of blood T cells in healthy people across ages. Using its own MiXCR run on the 5' RACE reads, TCRdb lists one record per CDR3 protein. The sample has some 1.1 million distinct CDR3 sequences, roughly two fifths seen once. The sequencing sample was made of blood. The receptors derive from a man aged 18 to 30 in good health. The CDR3 runs from the conserved cysteine through the conserved F or W. Clone size is not always given. Where it is, it says once, few, many or a class for expanded clones.

V	size	CDR3
TRBV3-1	-	CASSLGGGKTEAFF
TRBV28	-	CASRLPNQPQHF
TRBV5-6	-	CASSPGGYQETQYF
TRBV11-3	-	CASSSGLAGGPYNEQFF
TRBV4-3	many	CASSREGATQYF
TRBV4-2	many	CASSQVASGANVLTF
TRBV6-2/TRBV6-3	once	CASSPHPSGGSSYNEQFF
TRBV3-1	few	CASQGVYEQYF
TRBV7-2	many	CASSLAGHQNTEAFF
TRBV7-8	-	CASSLAETLYYQETQYF
TRBV12-3/TRBV12-4	few	CASSFTGGSEAFF
TRBV27	few	CASSLVPGRDYGYTF
TRBV27	-	CASSVRQGIEQFF
TRBV28	few	CASSLPTDSPGIQYF
TRBV9	once	CASSVGLASAEQYF
TRBV28	few	CASSFPTGSNEKLFF
TRBV3-1	-	CASSQLGGRGTDTQYF
TRBV4-2	many	CASSQEGTGGLNYGYTF
TRBV7-2	few	CASSPHYRENTQYF
TRBV20-1	few	CSATGSGGYTF
TRBV4-3	few	CASSQDVPQENYGYTF
TRBV12-3/TRBV12-4	-	CASSLDRDSMEAFF
TRBV4-3	few	CASSPGTSGDEQYF
TRBV27	-	CASSFTPNETGGNSPLHF
TRBV3-1	-	CASSGGGLENTEAFF
TRBV6-2/TRBV6-3	-	CASSSTAGLVTYNEQFF
TRBV5-1	-	CASSPLANTDTQYF
TRBV4-1	few	CASSQNKGQVQETQYF
TRBV7-2	-	CASSQGVSSYEQYF
TRBV5-5	-	CASRPMEGMGTEAFF
TRBV6-1	few	CASRPDRGPTSTDTQYF
TRBV7-3	-	CASSLMGPASYNEQFF
TRBV19	-	CASSKSVTSGGDEQFF
TRBV27	-	CASSGLYAQETQYF
TRBV6-6	-	CASPRGDATNEKLFF
TRBV5-1	many	CASSLDGTTTYEQYF
TRBV6-2/TRBV6-3	-	CASSPDRPLNNEQFF
TRBV12-3/TRBV12-4	-	CASTVGADTDTQYF